This T cell receptor beta chain was sequenced in a study of Ad26.COV2.S vaccination and SARS-CoV-2 variants. Study conclusions and caveats: It was reported that spike-specific CD8+ and CD4+ T cell responses were substantially broad after vaccination. Comparability of non-spike TCR breadth was observed across vaccine and placebo recipients. An underestimation of total T cell responses may have resulted from the TCR breadth and depth analyses.

About this clone: As yet, its antigen is unknown.

This CDR3 is 16 amino acids long. V shed 4 bases and J shed 5 bases, with 18 bases lying between them. The V gene's germline CDR1 is MGHRA and CDR2 YSYEKL. The data were produced by immunoSEQ multiplex PCR, yet TCRdb's version contains in-frame clones alone and is incomplete. Here the sample spans 350,000 to 450,000 clones, approximately 90% being singletons. The source of this sequence is a human donor who had recovered from COVID-19. The material sequenced was peripheral blood, taken after recovery from COVID-19. The V gene is TRBV4-1, the J gene TRBJ2-1, with D unresolved. The CDR3 DNA sequence: TGCGCCAGCAGCCTAAATTACGAATCCCTCCACAATGAGCAGTTCTTC. Translated: CASSLNYESLHNEQFF.